The rows below give T cell receptor beta chains drawn from one sample of a study of cytomegalovirus exposure and HLA in healthy donors. Sequencing used immunoSEQ multiplex PCR; TCRdb keeps in-frame clones, though not all of them. The data show some 140,000 clones, 65% to 75% seen once. The sequenced material came from PBMCs. The receptors were sampled from a man between 18 and 29 years old in good health and CMV-seronegative. Both conserved end residues are trimmed from each CDR3.

>TRBV6-5
ASSSPGRETQY
>TRBV7-2
ASSLEVTAGNTIY
>TRBV5-1
ASRGTGASNEQF
>TRBV7-2
ASSAGQGARGNTIY
>TRBV6-5
ASSYRSGDGYT
>TRBV9
ASSVQGASGNTIY
>TRBV11-1
ASSLAWGLENIQY
>TRBV7-9
ASSLAPDRFRYT
>TRBV2
ASSEINSGNTIY
>TRBV2
ASSEQGALYEQY
>TRBV23-1
ASSRPTSGTPSMDGYT
>TRBV4-2
ASSQERGSTDTQY
>TRBV6-5
ASSYRGETQY
>TRBV29-1
SVLDSGGAETQY
>TRBV13
ASSSRRGLSLYGYT
>TRBV16
ASSQQGETGPDYGYT
>TRBV4-2
ASSRDRTNEAF
>TRBV5-4
ASSLSGGGAGGETQY
>TRBV20-1
SASRDNGYT
>TRBV5-1
ASSLGRAPYEQY
>TRBV19
ASSFTDSPGNTIY
>TRBV5-6
ASSFRTAINSPLH
>TRBV19
ASSIDGSPPGQGGEQY
>TRBV29-1
SAKGGERNIQY
>TRBV28
ASSPPRTGWYNSPLH
>TRBV11-3
ASSFQASSSPYGYT
>TRBV6-5
ASSLGDYNSPLH
>TRBV4-3
ASSQDQLAGGYEQY
>TRBV28
ASSLTASGGKETQY
>TRBV18
ASSPPGHGAQGETQY
>TRBV5-1
ASSLVQGGIGEQY
>TRBV4-1
ASSQGLGRTNEKLF
>TRBV2
ATLPMSSYNEQF
>TRBV29-1
SVRGDRVHEQY
>TRBV4-3
ASSQERGGRLDTQY
>TRBV6-5
ASSYHTGAGELF
>TRBV6-6
ASSLDRRNTEAF
>TRBV11-2
ASSLEGLGRAIQETQY
>TRBV25-1
ATTLGLAGADGGETQY
>TRBV4-2
ASSQEGQGNYGYT
>TRBV10-2
ASSVGGPWYNEQF
>TRBV10-3
AIRAAAESTDTQY
>TRBV13
ASSLVQGEDTQY
>TRBV9
ASSTGTGGTDTQY
>TRBV19
ASSSHIFSGTGAIYYGYT
>TRBV11-1
ASSLGTETRELF
>TRBV6-5
ASMTSPTDTQY
>TRBV7-6
ASSLVPGQGSSPLH
>TRBV2
ASRDTILQETQY
>TRBV7-8
ASSLGRGNTEAF
>TRBV18
ASSPPWAPGTQY
>TRBV4-3
ASSQPGATNEKLF
>TRBV11-2
ASSWTSGGYNEQF
>TRBV5-1
ASSSDQGYSYEQY
>TRBV30
AWSYTTGGEQY